Described below is a single T cell receptor (beta chain) sequence and its context. The antigen remains undetermined. The PCR had 60 Vbeta and 13 Jbeta primers. Using immunoSEQ multiplex PCR, the repertoire was profiled, and TCRdb retains in-frame clones only, with some absent. Of 100,000 to 150,000 clones listed, 70% to 90% are singletons. The data stem from a study of cytomegalovirus exposure and HLA in healthy donors. Study outcomes and limitations: In a later analysis, specific HLA alleles were associated with under 20,000 TCR beta sequences at a 0.05 false discovery rate. High sensitivity and specificity were reportedly achieved when the classifier diagnosed cytomegalovirus status. The likely origin of a cluster of highly shared sequence variants was a sequencing artifact. According to an earlier analysis, most TCR beta V segments yielded productive rearrangements about 90% or about 30% of the time.

This CDR3 has 13 residues. V lost 3 bases and J lost 5, with 10 bases in between. Germline V gives CDR1 SGHVS, CDR2 FQNEAQ. The sequenced sample was PBMCs. The source is a boy aged 5-17 years in good health and CMV-seronegative. The rearrangement links TRBV7-8 to TRBJ1-2, with unresolved D. DNA for the CDR3: TGTGCCAGCAGCTTGTACCTACTGTATGGCTACACCTTC. As protein: CASSLYLLYGYTF.